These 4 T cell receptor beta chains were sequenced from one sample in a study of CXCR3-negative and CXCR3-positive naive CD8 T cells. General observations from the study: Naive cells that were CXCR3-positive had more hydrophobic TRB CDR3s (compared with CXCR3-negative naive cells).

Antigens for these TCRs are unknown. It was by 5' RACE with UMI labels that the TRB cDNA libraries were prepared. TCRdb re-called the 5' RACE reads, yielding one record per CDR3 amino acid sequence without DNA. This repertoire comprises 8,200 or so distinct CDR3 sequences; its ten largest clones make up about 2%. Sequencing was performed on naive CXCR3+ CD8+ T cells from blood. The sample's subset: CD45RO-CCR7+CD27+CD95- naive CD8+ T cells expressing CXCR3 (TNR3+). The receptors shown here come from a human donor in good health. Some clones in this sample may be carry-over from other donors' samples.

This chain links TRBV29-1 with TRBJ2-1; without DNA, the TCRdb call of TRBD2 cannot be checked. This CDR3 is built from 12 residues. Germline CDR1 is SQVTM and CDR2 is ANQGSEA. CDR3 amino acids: CSVPGTSVWQFF.

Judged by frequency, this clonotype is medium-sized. The CDR3 loop reads CASSLHQTPSQETQYF. V is TRBV28 and J is TRBJ2-5. This CDR3 spans 16 amino acids. Germline V gene data show CDR1 as MDHEN and CDR2 as SYDVKM.

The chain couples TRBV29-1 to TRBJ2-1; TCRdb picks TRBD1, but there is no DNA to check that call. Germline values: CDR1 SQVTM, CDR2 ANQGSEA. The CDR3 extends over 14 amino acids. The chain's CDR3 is CSVYQRDSPGEQFF.

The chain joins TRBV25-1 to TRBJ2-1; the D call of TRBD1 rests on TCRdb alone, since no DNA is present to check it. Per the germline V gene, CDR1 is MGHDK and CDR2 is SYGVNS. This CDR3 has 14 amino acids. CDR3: CASSDWGQYNEQFF.